Following are 14 T cell receptor beta chains from one sample sequenced in a study of T cell changes during pregnancy in multiple sclerosis. Clones were sequenced by immunoSEQ multiplex PCR, and TCRdb holds only the in-frame ones, with some missing. This table holds more than 65,000 clones, more than 90% found once. The sample in question was peripheral blood, obtained in the second trimester of pregnancy. The receptors here all came from a female donor with multiple sclerosis, enrolled in a pregnancy study.

This rearrangement joins TRBV7-8 to TRBJ2-4; the match to TRBD1 covers 10 bases. The V and J ends lost 4 bases and 2 bases, in that order; junction bases with no gene match: 8. Looked up from germline, CDR1 is SGHVS and CDR2 is FQNEAQ. This CDR3 spans 17 amino acids. CDR3 bases: TGTGCCAGCAGCTCAAACCGGGACAGGGGAACCAAAAACATTCAGTACTTC. This sequence encodes CASSSNRDRGTKNIQYF.

The genes are TRBV5-1 and TRBJ2-3; D call uncertain. The CDR3 consists of 14 residues. CDR1 is SGHRS and CDR2 is YFSETQ in the germline V gene. Trimming left V 0 bases short and J 2 bases short, with 7 bases between. CDR3 sequence: CASSLDSPTDTQYF. In DNA, the CDR3 is TGCGCCAGCAGCTTGGACAGTCCCACAGATACGCAGTATTTT.

The chain has TRBV19 and TRBJ1-4; no definite D call. Germline V lookup: CDR1 LNHDA, CDR2 SQIVND (reference sequence). Trimming took 7 bases from V and 0 from J, leaving 18 bases between them. The CDR3 sequence is 17 residues long. CDR3 loop: CASIPRGGEATNEKLFF. The CDR3 DNA follows: TGTGCCAGTATCCCGCGGGGAGGAGAAGCAACTAATGAAAAACTGTTTTTT.

This chain links TRBV9 with TRBJ2-1, with 9 bases aligning to TRBD1. The CDR3 runs 17 residues. Germline assignment: CDR1 SGDLS and CDR2 YYNGEE. V lost 0 bases, J lost 6 bases, and 10 bases stayed unmatched. CDR3 amino acids: CASSVGRDRAQGNEQFF. The CDR3 DNA follows: TGTGCCAGCAGCGTAGGGAGGGACAGGGCACAGGGCAATGAGCAGTTCTTC.

V gene TRBV9 combines with J gene TRBJ1-2; TRBD1 matches 11 bases. The CDR3 has 14 amino acids. J was trimmed by 7 bases and V by 4 bases; bases with no gene match: 6. The germline V gene has CDR1 SGDLS and CDR2 YYNGEE. The CDR3: CASSYGTGGGGYTF. In DNA, the CDR3 is TGTGCCAGCAGCTACGGGACAGGGGGAGGTGGCTACACCTTC.

Details on this clone: A read error may account for a junction end that differs from germline. J is TRBJ1-5 and V is TRBV27; TRBD1 agrees at 7 bases. The CDR3 has 14 amino acids. Germline values: CDR1 MNHEY, CDR2 SMNVEV (reference sequence). This CDR3 reads CASSDAGTDHPQHF. The DNA of the CDR3 is TGTGCCAGCAGCGATGCCGGGACAGATCATCCCCAGCATTTT.

The chain links TRBV28 to TRBJ2-3, with 11 bases identical to TRBD2. The CDR3 loop spans 17 amino acids. V shed 6 bases, J shed 4 bases, and the junction held 12 bases outside the gene matches. The germline CDR1 and CDR2 sequences are MDHEN and SYDVKM. The CDR3 nucleotides are TGTGCCAGCAGCCCCGACCATAGCGGGAGGGGTGCAGATACGCAGTATTTT. Residues: CASSPDHSGRGADTQYF.

This chain joins TRBV19 and TRBJ2-1, with 8 bases lining up with TRBD1. The CDR3 is 14 residues long. V trimming: 4 bases; J trimming: 5 bases; junction bases outside the gene matches: 4. The germline gives CDR1 LNHDA, CDR2 SQIVND (reference sequence). The CDR3 protein is CASSRDRSNNEQFF. The DNA for the CDR3 is TGTGCCAGTAGTAGGGACAGGTCCAACAATGAGCAGTTCTTC.

This clone was observed once. The V call is TRBV4-2, the J call TRBJ2-1; tentative D call: TRBD2 (6 bases). Germline V gene sequence: CDR1 LGHNA, CDR2 YNFKEQ. V was trimmed by 1 base and J by 8 bases, leaving 21 bases between them. The CDR3 is 17 amino acids. The CDR3: CASSQGIRTGEKDEQFF. The DNA of the CDR3 is TGTGCCAGCAGCCAAGGGATTCGAACGGGGGAAAAAGATGAGCAGTTCTTC.

A single count supports this clone. The chain combines TRBV9 with TRBJ2-2, with D unclear. This CDR3 comprises 15 residues. V was clipped by 5 bases and J by 1 base, with 12 bases between them. From germline, CDR1 is SGDLS and CDR2 YYNGEE. This CDR3 is CASSGLLKNTGELFF. The CDR3 bases are TGTGCCAGCAGTGGGCTGCTTAAGAACACCGGGGAGCTGTTTTTT.

This clone appeared once. This rearrangement joins TRBV5-1 to TRBJ2-1; 9 bases match TRBD1. V lost 3 bases and J lost 9; bases outside the gene matches: 7. The CDR3 runs 14 residues. Germline V gene sequence: CDR1 SGHRS, CDR2 YFSETQ. The CDR3: CASSWGQGTSEQFF. The DNA of the CDR3 is TGCGCCAGCAGCTGGGGACAGGGAACAAGTGAGCAGTTCTTC.

The chain employs TRBV5-1 and TRBJ2-1; D gene ambiguous. Germline CDR1 SGHRS, CDR2 YFSETQ. Trimming cost V 5 bases and J 6 bases, with 15 bases left between them. This CDR3 comprises 14 residues. For the CDR3, the DNA is TGCGCCAGCAGTCCATCTGCCCCGGGCAATGAGCAGTTCTTC. It encodes CASSPSAPGNEQFF. Using reference TRBV5-1 and TRBJ2-1 for the parts outside the CDR3, the full variable domain is KAGVTQTPRYLIKTRGQQVTLSCSPISGHRSVSWYQQTPGQGLQFLFEYFSETQRNKGNFPGRFSGRQFSNSRSEMNVSTLELGDSALYLCASSPSAPGNEQFFGPGTRLTVL.

The rearrangement joins TRBV29-1 to TRBJ2-1; 11 nucleotides match TRBD1. Germline V gene data show CDR1 as SQVTM and CDR2 as ANQGSEA. The CDR3 covers 15 residues. After removal of 0 bases from V and 6 bases from J, the junction contained 4 bases not matched to a gene. The CDR3 coding sequence is TGCAGCGTTGAAGATCAAGGACAGGGGGCCAATGAGCAGTTCTTC. Amino acids: CSVEDQGQGANEQFF.

The rearrangement uses TRBV30 and TRBJ2-3; weak D call: TRBD2 (6 bases). The CDR3 sequence is 13 residues long. Per germline, CDR1 GTSNPN and CDR2 SVGIG (reference sequence). The germline V and J ends were trimmed by 3 bases and 1 base, with 8 bases remaining between them. The CDR3 DNA reads as TGTGCCTGGAGAGGAGGGGGCACAGATACGCAGTATTTT. It specifies CAWRGGGTDTQYF.